The 16 T cell receptor beta chains given below trace back to one sample, sequenced in a study of T cell responses to AZD1222 COVID-19 vaccine. Clones were read by immunoSEQ multiplex PCR, and TCRdb kept only the in-frame ones, dropping some. Of 110,000 to 150,000 clones in the sample, roughly 90% are singletons; the top ten hold around 1.8%. The sample was peripheral blood, taken 28 days after the second AZD1222 dose. The receptors were sampled from an adult who received the AZD1222 COVID-19 vaccine.

The chain uses TRBV4-1 and TRBJ1-3; D gene unclear. Deletions cut 2 bases from V and 3 bases from J, with 2 bases between. The CDR3 has 12 residues. In germline, CDR1 is MGHRA, CDR2 YSYEKL. For the CDR3, the DNA is TGCGCCAGCAGCCAACTTGGAAACACCATATATTTT. It yields the protein CASSQLGNTIYF.

V is TRBV18 and J is TRBJ1-5, with a possible D match to TRBD1 (5 bases). Between the trimmed V and J ends, which lost 6 bases and 3 bases, there was a span of 12 bases. CDR1 KGHSH and CDR2 LQKENI come from the germline V gene. The CDR3 consists of 14 residues. This chain's CDR3 is CASSQGGDNQPQHF. Here the CDR3 DNA reads TGTGCCAGCTCGCAGGGTGGAGACAATCAGCCCCAGCATTTT.

The V call is TRBV18, the J call TRBJ2-5; D is possibly TRBD2 (5 bases). The germline gives CDR1 KGHSH, CDR2 LQKENI. Between the trimmed V and J ends, which lost 4 bases and 5 bases, there was a span of 11 bases. The CDR3 length is 13 residues. The CDR3: CASSRSAEETQYF. The CDR3 DNA reads TGTGCCAGCTCACGTAGCGCGGAGGAGACCCAGTACTTC.

This clone was seen only once. The rearrangement joins TRBV4-1 to TRBJ2-3; TRBD1 might be the D (6 bases). The CDR3 contains 14 residues. The ends were cut back, 1 base at V and 11 bases at J, with 16 bases in the middle. CDR1 and CDR2 from the germline V gene are MGHRA and YSYEKL. In DNA form, the CDR3 reads TGCGCCAGCAGCCAAGCACTAGGGGGTTGGGTGCAGTATTTT. Amino acid sequence: CASSQALGGWVQYF.

This chain connects TRBV5-4 to TRBJ2-5, with 8 nucleotides matching TRBD1. In germline, CDR1 is SGHNT, CDR2 YYREEE (reference sequence). Losses at the gene ends were 5 bases for V and 1 base for J; bases not matched to a gene: 4. The CDR3 extends over 14 amino acids. The CDR3 region is CASRTGAFQETQYF. CDR3 sequence (DNA): TGTGCCAGCAGGACAGGGGCATTCCAAGAGACCCAGTACTTC. The full variable domain, completed using reference TRBV5-4 and TRBJ2-5, is ETGVTQSPTHLIKTRGQQVTLRCSSQSGHNTVSWYQQALGQGPQFIFQYYREEENGRGNFPPRFSGLQFPNYSSELNVNALELDDSALYLCASRTGAFQETQYFGPGTRLLVL.

This clone was seen just once. The chain has TRBV7-8 and TRBJ2-1; 10 nucleotides align to TRBD1. Germline lookup yields CDR1 SGHVS and CDR2 FQNEAQ. CDR3 length: 16 residues. J was trimmed by 6 bases and V by 2 bases; bases with no gene match: 7. The CDR3 region has the DNA TGTGCCAGCAGCTTACGCGCCGGGACAGGGGTCAATGAGCAGTTCTTC. This sequence encodes CASSLRAGTGVNEQFF.

The chain is built from TRBV5-1 and TRBJ2-1, with D possibly matching TRBD1 (6 bases). Germline assignment: CDR1 SGHRS and CDR2 YFSETQ. V dropped 7 bases and J dropped 5 bases, with 19 bases sitting between them. The CDR3 is 15 residues long. The CDR3 nucleotides read TGCGCCAGCGGATCCGGTTGGACAGTCAACAATGAGCAGTTCTTC. Amino acids: CASGSGWTVNNEQFF.

The V call is TRBV7-3, the J call TRBJ1-6; 9 bases fit TRBD1. The CDR3 runs 15 residues. The germline gives CDR1 SGHTA, CDR2 FQGTGA. Losses at the gene ends were 5 bases for V and 7 bases for J; bases not matched to a gene: 6. The CDR3 region has the DNA TGTGCCAGCAGCGCGCGACAGGGGGAAAATTCACCCCTCCACTTT. This gives the protein CASSARQGENSPLHF.

This clone was observed a single time. The chain carries TRBV6-6 and TRBJ1-5; D is undetermined. V lost 7 bases and J 0 bases, leaving 10 bases between the germline ends. This CDR3 comprises 14 residues. CDR1 and CDR2 (germline): MNHNY, SVGAGI (reference sequence). The CDR3 region has the DNA TGTGCCAGCAACCACTGGGATAGCAATCAGCCCCAGCATTTT. Amino acids: CASNHWDSNQPQHF.

V is TRBV20-1 and J is TRBJ1-1; 7 bases line up with TRBD1. V lost 3 bases, J lost 0 bases, and 7 bases stayed unmatched. Per the germline V gene, CDR1 is DFQATT and CDR2 is SNEGSKA (reference sequence). The CDR3 extends over 15 amino acids. CDR3 sequence (DNA): TGCAGTGCTAGTACAGGGGTAGCTTTGAACACTGAAGCTTTCTTT. This translates into CSASTGVALNTEAFF.

This chain joins TRBV9 and TRBJ1-3; D is undetermined. The CDR3 is 15 amino acids. Germline-derived CDR1 and CDR2 are SGDLS and YYNGEE. V lost 4 bases, J lost 3 bases, and 14 bases lay in between. The chain's CDR3 is CASSKSLEGGNTIYF. The CDR3 DNA sequence: TGTGCCAGCAGCAAATCCCTAGAGGGTGGAAACACCATATATTTT. Full variable domain (outside the CDR3, taken from reference TRBV9 and TRBJ1-3): DSGVTQTPKHLITATGQRVTLRCSPRSGDLSVYWYQQSLDQGLQFLIQYYNGEERAKGNILERFSAQQFPDLHSELNLSSLELGDSALYFCASSKSLEGGNTIYFGEGSWLTVV.

This rearrangement joins TRBV2 to TRBJ2-2, with 11 bases identical to TRBD1. Germline V gene data show CDR1 as SNHLY and CDR2 as FYNNEI. CDR3 length equals 16 residues. After removal of 5 bases from V and 1 base from J, the junction contained 3 bases not matched to a gene. CDR3 loop: CASSRGTGGNTGELFF. CDR3 DNA: TGTGCCAGCAGTCGCGGGACAGGGGGGAACACCGGGGAGCTGTTTTTT.

The chain uses TRBV21-1 and TRBJ1-5. TRBV21-1 is given as a pseudogene. The CDR3 totals 16 residues. The CDR3 DNA follows: TGTGCCAGCAGTGAGGCTCGGCAGAGGAGCAATCAGCCCCAGCATTTT. Amino acids: CASSEARQRSNQPQHF.

The CDR3 DNA follows: TGCGCCAGCAGCTTAGCTCCTCCGGGACAGGGGGCAACTAATGAAAAACTGTTTTTT. Its translation: CASSLAPPGQGATNEKLFF. The gene calls are TRBV5-1 and TRBJ1-4, with 11 positions matching TRBD1. CDR3 length: 19 amino acids. Germline values: CDR1 SGHRS, CDR2 YFSETQ. V lost 2 bases and J lost 0; bases outside the gene matches: 9.

The chain joins TRBV29-1 to TRBJ2-2, with TRBD2 as a possible D gene (5 bases). Trimming cost V 4 bases and J 7 bases, with 13 bases left between them. CDR3 length: 13 amino acids. Germline CDR1 SQVTM, CDR2 ANQGSEA. The CDR3 spells CSVGLDGNGELFF. DNA for the CDR3: TGCAGCGTTGGCCTTGACGGGAACGGGGAGCTGTTTTTT.

This chain uses TRBV14 with TRBJ1-1; 8 bases align to TRBD1. Trimming removed 4 bases from V and 0 bases from J; junction bases left unmatched: 1. The CDR3 consists of 14 residues. Germline V gene lookup returns CDR1 SGHDN and CDR2 FVKESK. CDR3 DNA sequence: TGTGCCAGCAGCCGGACAGGGCTGAACACTGAAGCTTTCTTT. The encoded protein is CASSRTGLNTEAFF.